The present entry profiles one T cell receptor beta chain with its context. Its target is not known. The germline V gene encodes CDR1 MDHEN and CDR2 SYDVKM. V lost 7 bases and J 5 bases, leaving 18 bases between the germline ends. The CDR3 is made up of 15 amino acids. Evenly divided among several immunoSEQ plates was the genomic DNA of each subset. The data were produced by immunoSEQ multiplex PCR, yet TCRdb's version contains in-frame clones alone and is incomplete. Counted here are approximately 710,000 clones, roughly 88% occurring once; the ten biggest clones make up about 33%. The sample comes from a study of shared clonotypes between healthy human individuals. The donor cohort consisted entirely of Caucasian adults residing in Nashville, Tennessee. General study points: Researchers found naive subsets generally carried larger estimated richness than memory subsets. Approximately 4.6% of naive CD4 clonotypes were shared across four donors.

V and J are TRBV28 and TRBJ2-1; unclear D gene. Sequencing used memory CD8+ T cells from PBMCs. Subset noted: CD45RO+ cells pooled with CCR7-negative TemRA cells. This TCR derives from a man between 18 and 29 years old in good health. Some clones in this sample may be carry-over from other donors' samples. The DNA of the CDR3 is TGTGCCAGCACTCAGGACCCTGAACGCGACAATGAGCAGTTCTTC. Translated: CASTQDPERDNEQFF. Using reference TRBV28 and TRBJ2-1 for the parts outside the CDR3, the full variable domain is DVKVTQSSRYLVKRTGEKVFLECVQDMDHENMFWYRQDPGLGLRLIYFSYDVKMKEKGDIPEGYSVSREKKERFSLILESASTNQTSMYLCASTQDPERDNEQFFGPGTRLTVL.